This T cell receptor beta chain was retrieved from a study of T cell responses to AZD1222 COVID-19 vaccine (dated by TCRdb to the early 2020s). Context from the whole study: A total of about 240 trial participants underwent TCR sequencing, of whom about 200 received two doses of AZD1222 and around 25 received two doses of the MenACWY control vaccine. Trial participants were enrolled by age into subgroups of 18-55, 56-69 and 70-plus years, and roughly 160, 29 and 62 TCR-sequenced participants, respectively, were included in these subgroups.

Results the study describes overall, beyond this receptor: Reportedly, almost half of the unique spike-specific TCRs recognized epitopes lying outside the regions that are mutated in the B.1.351 and B.1.1.7 variants. Spike-specific TCR breadth and depth rose significantly after two AZD1222 doses compared with day 0 and with MenACWY recipients. The 56-69-year group was small, and its depth increase did not reach significance, likely because of low power. Most participants were white British and females outnumbered males, and the authors suggested that clonal diversity may have been underestimated. Conclusions about previously exposed vaccinees are limited, since just 6 or 7 AZD1222 recipients were seropositive for SARS-CoV-2 at baseline. Because no day 14 peak-response samples were available, repertoires were characterized only after the peak T cell response. The vaccine-associated CD4 TCRs covered the entire spike protein, and the dominant responses fell in regions 160-218 and 743-854.

CDR3 length: 17 amino acids, cysteine to phenylalanine. The sequence is cut down to CDR3 DNA, 51 bases in frame from base 1. For CDR1 and CDR2, the germline V gene (reference sequence) lists LNHDA and SQIVND. The junction shows trimming of 3 bases on V and 2 bases on J, plus 18 bases between the germline ends. A word on this clone: What this receptor recognizes is not known. No much larger clone is present one base from it, and per-base qualities are unavailable.

The CDR3 regions of human TCRbeta chains were subjected to immunosequencing. For the original study's pipeline: TCRs in the repertoires were matched against a reference library of SARS-CoV-2-specific TCRs that had been generated with the MIRA antigen-specificity platform. Breadth was defined as the fraction of unique TCRs that were SARS-CoV-2-associated, and depth was defined as the fraction of total T cells that were SARS-CoV-2-associated. Using the MIRA data, each spike-specific TCR was mapped to the spike region that the TCR reacts to and placed in a CD4 or CD8 class. Log10-transformed breadth and depth values were compared by one-way ANOVA with Sidak's multiple comparisons tests. The clones in this table, taken by TCRdb from immuneACCESS, are in-frame only. Not every clone is retained; where verified, under half of the shortfall comes from an unresolved V gene, and the cause of the rest is unknown. V, J and clone size are taken as reported in that table, and D and trimming were inferred from the DNA itself. Counted in this sample were tens of thousands of clones; roughly 80% of them appeared once. About 6.5% of the sample belongs to the ten largest clones.

This specimen's time point label, interpreted: about 28 days (+/-7) after the second vaccine dose. AZD1222 recipients whose second dose came at about 4 weeks and those whose second dose came at about 12 weeks were combined into one group, since spike-specific TCR depth and breadth did not differ between the two schedules. Vaccinee samples came from UK trials COV001 and COV002, including a single-blind randomized controlled phase 2/3 trial of AZD1222 (ChAdOx1 nCoV-19) in healthy adults. For TCRbeta chain sequencing, PBMC samples were collected from trial participants at day 0 and at day 28 after the second dose.

This TCR was sampled from an adult who received the AZD1222 COVID-19 vaccine. This sequence uses TRBV19 and TRBJ2-3; the D segment could be TRBD2, given 6 matching bases. Sequencing was performed on peripheral blood, taken 28 days after the second AZD1222 dose. The CDR3 region has the sequence CASSISAAGTFTDTQYF. The nucleotide sequence is given as TGTGCCAGTAGTATCTCGGCCGCCGGGACTTTCACAGATACGCAGTATTTT.